The 7 T cell receptor beta chains given below trace back to one sample, sequenced in a study of cytomegalovirus exposure and HLA in healthy donors. It was with 60 Vbeta and 13 Jbeta primers that the PCR ran. The assay was immunoSEQ multiplex PCR, and TCRdb's table has in-frame clones only and misses some. Its table records about 34,000 clones. The sequencing input was PBMCs. These receptors were taken from a human donor in good health.

V is TRBV2 and J is TRBJ2-7; D gene uncertain. The germline V gene encodes CDR1 SNHLY and CDR2 FYNNEI. Trimming stripped 6 bases from V and 0 bases from J, with 9 bases between. This CDR3 region has 13 residues. The CDR3 nucleotides are TGTGCCAGCAGCCAACGAGGCTCCTACGAGCAGTACTTC. This gives the protein CASSQRGSYEQYF.

This sequence joins TRBV6-1 and TRBJ2-6; a weak D match, TRBD2 (6 bases). CDR1 and CDR2 (germline): MNHNS, SASEGT. This CDR3 region has 15 residues. V dropped 6 bases and J dropped 3 bases, with 12 bases sitting between them. CDR3 nucleotide sequence: TGTGCCAGCAGGAGGGACTCTTATGGGGCCAACGTCCTGACTTTC. Translation: CASRRDSYGANVLTF.

V gene TRBV30 combines with J gene TRBJ1-6, with 8 bases aligning to TRBD1. The CDR3 runs to 15 residues. J gave up 7 bases and V 3 bases, and 8 bases lay outside the gene matches. Germline loops: CDR1 GTSNPN, CDR2 SVGIG (reference sequence). CDR3 nucleotides: TGTGCCTGGAGCACAGGGGGAGAGGGGAATTCACCCCTCCACTTT. Its protein is CAWSTGGEGNSPLHF. Full variable domain (missing parts from reference TRBV30 and TRBJ1-6): SQTIHQWPATLVQPVGSPLSLECTVEGTSNPNLYWYRQAAGRGLQLLFYSVGIGQISSEVPQNLSASRPQDRQFILSSKKLLLSDSGFYLCAWSTGGEGNSPLHFGNGTRLTVT.

The chain employs TRBV7-9 and TRBJ1-1; D perhaps matches TRBD1 (5 bases). This CDR3 contains 15 residues. V was shortened by 5 bases and J by 6 bases, with 19 bases between the two germline ends. Germline V CDR1 and CDR2: SEHNR, FQNEAQ (reference sequence). CDR3 sequence (DNA): TGTGCCAGCAGCCACTTAAGGGGAGGTGAGCCTGAAGCTTTCTTT. Translating it yields CASSHLRGGEPEAFF.

The V and J genes are TRBV7-3 and TRBJ1-2; 7 nucleotides match TRBD1. Germline loops: CDR1 SGHTA, CDR2 FQGTGA. The CDR3 covers 15 residues. The V gene end was trimmed by 5 bases and the J gene end by 4 bases; junction bases not matched to a gene: 10. The CDR3 protein is CASSPRQGDVYGYTF. CDR3 nucleotides: TGTGCCAGCAGCCCCAGACAGGGAGATGTCTATGGCTACACCTTC. The full variable domain, with the rest looked up from reference TRBV7-3 and TRBJ1-2, is GAGVSQTPSNKVTEKGKYVELRCDPISGHTALYWYRQSLGQGPEFLIYFQGTGAADDSGLPNDRFFAVRPEGSVSTLKIQRTERGDSAVYLCASSPRQGDVYGYTFGSGTRLTVV.

V gene TRBV28 combines with J gene TRBJ1-1; D is unclear. Per the germline V gene, CDR1 is MDHEN and CDR2 is SYDVKM. The CDR3 totals 13 residues. Trimming removed 2 bases from V and 4 bases from J, with 8 bases in between. The CDR3 sequence is CASSLVTGTEAFF. The CDR3 DNA reads TGTGCCAGCAGTTTAGTCACGGGCACTGAAGCTTTCTTT.

V usage is TRBV11-2 and J usage is TRBJ2-3; 11 nucleotides line up with TRBD2. There are 14 residues in the CDR3. Germline CDR1 reads SGHAT; CDR2 reads FQNNGV. With V trimmed by 9 bases and J by 1 base, 3 bases remained unmatched. The CDR3 sequence is CASRGLAGTDTQYF. The CDR3 nucleotides are TGTGCCAGTCGGGGACTAGCGGGCACAGATACGCAGTATTTT.